This T cell receptor beta chain derives from a study of blood T cell repertoires in COVID-19 (dated by TCRdb to about 2020). With respect to the entire study: Samples from collaborators originated in the United States, Italy and Spain and spanned both the acute and convalescent phases of COVID-19. The repertoires were released in a freely available public database meant as a resource for research on the immune response to SARS-CoV-2. The material from the prospective study consisted of cDNA or gDNA derived from T cells, B-cell-depleted T cells, or PBMCs. The sample metadata nearly always contained a de-identified subject ID, COVID-19 status, age in years and sex. Samples were obtained from the ongoing ImmuneRACE study (first 160 participants) and from about 1,300 subjects provided by 6 global collaborators. HLA class I and class II types, where available, came from metadata supplied by the sample provider rather than from assay-based typing. Subjects who had been exposed to COVID-19, were actively infected with it, or had recovered from it provided the deeply sampled blood TCRbeta repertoires that made up the dataset. Findings and caveats that apply to the study as a whole: The amount of clinical and demographic metadata varied by source and participant and was provided uncurated.

Participants in the prospective study were enrolled through a virtual design, were aged roughly 18 to 90 years, and lived in fewer than 30 United States geographic areas. To assign participants to cohorts, the prospective study relied on clinical history that participants themselves reported in a screening survey and a study questionnaire. Recovered participants in ImmuneRACE Cohort 3 were defined by two consecutive negative NP/OP PCR tests, clearance by a healthcare professional, or resolution of symptoms. In the prospective study, mobile phlebotomists collected whole blood, serum and a nasopharyngeal or oropharyngeal swab from each participant. Prospective study participants could optionally give additional blood draws and questionnaires over an approximately 2-month period. Blood samples from the prospective study were shipped frozen or at room temperature prior to DNA extraction. A word on this clone: The antigen it binds to is not known. Within one base of it there is no much larger clone, and no base qualities were kept.

The CDR3 has 14 amino acids, counting the end cysteine and phenylalanine. Of all the DNA, just the CDR3 is kept, 42 bases in frame from base 1. From V the trimming removes 1 base and from J it removes 7 bases, while the gene matches leave 8 bases of the junction unaccounted for. CDR1 and CDR2 were assigned from the germline V gene (reference sequence) as GTSNPN and SVGIG. The immunoSEQ Assay, a bias-controlled multiplex PCR, was used to amplify TCRbeta CDR3 regions from genomic DNA. Turning to the authors' computational methods: The number of nucleated cells in each sample was estimated by amplification of reference gene primers within the assay. Sequence reads were collapsed and filtered to measure the absolute abundance of every unique TCRbeta CDR3 rearrangement. Productive Simpson clonality was computed per sample as the square root of Simpson's diversity index over productive rearrangements. TCRdb took this table from immuneACCESS and kept in-frame rearrangements with V and J called. Such tables lack part of the clones; where checked against another copy, unresolved V genes explain under half of the gap, and the rest is unexplained. From that table come the V and J calls and clone size; the DNA was used to work out D and trimming. For this sample the table gives under 300,000 clones, of which 80% to 90% were detected only once. Over 1.5% of the sample belongs to the ten largest clones.

The sample consisted of PBMCs or T cells enriched from blood (not recorded which). This TCR derives from a woman aged 50 to 60 who had recovered from COVID-19. The rearranged segments are TRBV30 and TRBJ1-2; the junction holds 8 bases that match TRBD1. Read as DNA, the sequence is TGTGCCTGGAGTGATCCCGGGACAGGCCTTGGCTACACCTTC. The resulting protein is CAWSDPGTGLGYTF. When the CDR3 is completed using the reference TRBV30 and TRBJ1-2 genes on either side, the full variable domain is SQTIHQWPATLVQPVGSPLSLECTVEGTSNPNLYWYRQAAGRGLQLLFYSVGIGQISSEVPQNLSASRPQDRQFILSSKKLLLSDSGFYLCAWSDPGTGLGYTFGSGTRLTVV.